This entry concerns a single T cell receptor (beta chain). This clone was observed a few times. Its cognate antigen has yet to be identified. Base qualities are not provided; no much larger clone lies one nucleotide away. The sample belongs to a study of cytomegalovirus exposure and HLA in healthy donors (dated by TCRdb to 2016 to 2017). Some background on the complete study: An earlier analysis of roughly 610 of the donors reported approximately 280 Gb of sequence data and some 110 million unique TCR beta sequences obtained from about 170 million T cells. Among the roughly 400 genotyped donors, around 81% belonged to the genetic ancestry cluster associated with self-reported Caucasian donors. All discovery cohort repertoires had been generated on a single sequencing platform. Along with the roughly 670-subject first cohort, a separate validation cohort of over a hundred different subjects was used. Rather than using new phenotypic data, the later analysis identified candidate immune exposures from TCR beta sequences and from how often those sequences occurred across donors. HLA typing included class I and class II loci at four-digit resolution. In an earlier analysis of 587 of the donors, high-throughput TCR beta sequencing was used to judge whether each TCR beta V gene segment behaved as functional or pseudogenic. Alongside the repertoire data, information on donor age, sex, ethnicity and CMV serostatus was compiled. The number of typed donors differed by locus: roughly 629-640 for A, B, C, DRB1 and DQB1; roughly 510 for DQA1; around 580 for DPA1; and roughly 470 for DPB1. The aim of the study was to test whether cataloging public T cell receptors could identify signatures of past pathogen exposure. Using immunosequencing, the study profiled T cell repertoires from fewer than 700 subjects and related those repertoires to cytomegalovirus serostatus. A later analysis re-examined previously published TCR beta repertoires from more than 650 donors and added high-resolution HLA genotyping to investigate patterns of TCR occurrence. High-throughput TCR immunosequencing, statistical association of individual TCRs with disease status, and machine learning were combined to predict cytomegalovirus infection status. A later genetic analysis used genome-wide SNP genotypes for about three fifths of the 666 donors, treating that subset as a discovery cohort. On average, 235,054 unique TCR beta nucleotide sequences were sequenced per donor among about 400 genotyped donors of the cohort, with roughly 18% of those sequences being non-productive. Roughly five DR-DQ haplotypes were handled as single units for association and clustering, since linkage in the cohort was strong. An early release covering 500 to 750 HLA-typed donors comprised approximately 290 gigabases of sequencing data and approximately 85 million unique TCR sequences.

To prepare the library, the immunoSEQ multiplex PCR assay was applied. The multiplex PCR relied on a mix of 60 forward primers for TCR Vbeta segments and 13 reverse primers for TCR Jbeta segments. The CDR3 region of rearranged TCR beta genes was amplified from genomic DNA with a multiplex PCR assay. The amplified TCR beta libraries were sequenced on the Illumina HiSeq System as 87-base-pair reads. Per the source publication's procedure: A later analysis counted 65 million to 90 million unique TCR beta chains across the 700 or so repertoires, and some 11 million of these chains were shared by at least two donors. Raw reads were error-corrected and collapsed into unique sequences by a nearest-neighbor algorithm in which closely related sequences were merged to remove PCR and sequencing errors. Alignment of CDR3 sequences to IMGT reference sequences was used to assign V, D and J gene segments. Each retained sequence needed at least a six-nucleotide match to both a V gene segment and a J gene segment. A rearrangement was called productive if the CDR3 had no stop codons and remained in frame with V and J, and every other rearrangement was called non-productive. CDR3 was defined according to IMGT convention as the region running from the second conserved V-encoded cysteine to the conserved J-encoded phenylalanine. In an earlier analysis of more than 550 of the donors, sequences lacking an unambiguous match to a single V gene segment were excluded. An earlier analysis of 587 of the donors called V segments functional above 56.7% productive rearrangements and segregating when the between-donor standard deviation exceeded 5%. A statistical classification framework was developed to diagnose cytomegalovirus status using the catalog of TCR beta chain sequences. A later analysis assigned V and J genes by comparing TCR nucleotide sequences with IMGT/GENE-DB human TR gene sequences. Using the TCRdist pipeline, a later analysis assigned CDR3 sequences along with most-parsimonious VDJ recombination scenarios. In a later analysis, each TCR beta chain was defined by its CDR3 amino acid sequence together with its V-gene family, and reads without a unique V-gene family were excluded. To address suspected cross-contamination and a sequencing artifact, a later analysis removed several hundred highly shared, low-generation-probability nucleotide sequences. In a later analysis, a clonal expansion index for each public chain was calculated from normalized within-repertoire ranks of inferred template counts. In a later analysis, generation probabilities were computed using a VDJ recombination model fitted to out-of-frame rearrangements, and the results were checked against IGoR. In a later analysis, hypergeometric tests were used to score TCR-TCR, TCR-HLA and TCR-CMV co-occurrence, with a repertoire-size bias correction applied to TCR pairs. To estimate false discovery rates, a later analysis permuted the HLA or CMV assignments 20 times. In a later analysis, co-occurring TCRs were grouped using DBSCAN, and TCRdist sequence similarity was added for clustering within HLA-allele-positive subsets. For co-occurrence clustering, repertoires with fewer than 30,000 or more than 120,000 public chains were excluded, along with five repertoires with anomalous nucleotide sharing. TCRdb provides this immuneACCESS table in a form limited to in-frame rearrangements. Some clones are lacking; in checked studies, under half of them reflect an unresolved V gene, and why the rest are absent is not known. D and trimming were read from the DNA, whereas the V and J calls and clone size are those reported in that table. The sample table contains fewer than 90,000 clones; only one count was recorded for 70% to 90% of them. The top ten hold about 6.5% of the sample.

The cohort consisted of 650 to 700 healthy bone marrow donors. Cohort members were all nominally healthy when sampled, although unrecorded immune exposures were likely present. CMV serostatus was recorded as positive for 289 and negative for about half of the 666 cohort members, whereas no CMV serostatus was recorded for the donor in question. Every donor gave a peripheral blood sample, and the peripheral blood mononuclear cells from that sample were used for TCR beta sequencing. Genomic DNA extraction from the blood cell samples was performed with the Qiagen DNeasy Blood Extraction Kit. Summary of the overall study and its limitations: Compared with the approximately 700-donor mean, donors in an Asian-associated ancestry cluster had fewer N-insertions in productive TCRs, according to a later genetic analysis. Most CMV-associated TCR beta chains appeared to be HLA-restricted in a later analysis, and the HLA associations seemed to be driven largely by CMV exposure. HLA typing was unavailable for some donors at each locus, so association tests used only the typed subset. When HLA alleles, especially DR and DQ, strongly co-occurred, TCR associations were difficult to assign to individual alleles. Sequencing depth was assumed to be roughly uniform across donors in the presence/absence analyses, though that assumption may not hold. Most TCR sequences were observed very rarely across donors, whereas some public TCRs were present in many individuals. Compared with equally common non-associated chains, HLA-associated TCR beta chains in a later analysis were more clonally expanded and had lower generation probabilities. The only immune exposure information available for the cohort was CMV serostatus. The study listed approximately 150 TCR beta chains as associated with cytomegalovirus. The authors suggested that the approach could potentially be extended to other disease states and immunological phenotypes. In a later analysis, TCR association rates were found to vary across HLA loci, with the most associated TCRs seen for DRB1 alleles and the fewest for HLA-C alleles. Broadly in line with IMGT annotations, most TCR beta V segments showed up in productive rearrangements about 87% or about 30% of the time in an earlier analysis of several hundred of the donors. Correlated functional status among segregating V segments might reflect linkage disequilibrium, but an unknown experimental factor could not be ruled out. A further reported finding was that TCR beta sequences accurately predicted the HLA-A and HLA-B alleles for most subjects in the first cohort. Because counts were too low, approximately 18 rarely observed V segments, including chromosome 9 orphons, were excluded from the earlier analysis of about 500 of the donors. In a later genetic analysis, a missense DCLRE1C variant was associated with V-gene and J-gene trimming of TCR beta chains, and the association was replicated in an independent cohort. A later analysis reported that several top co-occurrence clusters appeared linked to parvovirus B19, influenza, CMV and Epstein-Barr virus. In vitro tests confirmed that a few of the cytomegalovirus-associated TCR beta chains recognize cytomegalovirus antigens. Some IMGT-functional V segments, including TRBV6-2 and TRBV6-3, could not be told apart with the 87-base-pair reads, so those segments were excluded. In a later analysis, some 18,000 TCR beta sequences were associated with specific HLA alleles at a false discovery rate of 0.05. Only TCR beta chains were sequenced in this cohort, and the absence of alpha or paired-chain data limited detectable features. Cytomegalovirus status was reported to be diagnosed by the classifier with high specificity and sensitivity in both the original and validation cohorts. A group of highly shared sequence variants was considered likely to be a technical artifact of the sequencing pipeline.

The CDR3, from cysteine to phenylalanine, totals 13 residues. The read is trimmed to its CDR3 DNA, 39 bases read in frame from base 1. From a lookup of the germline V gene (reference sequence), CDR1 and CDR2 are GTSNPN and SVGIG. Unmatched junction bases come to 5, with V trimmed by 8 bases and J by 1 base. The rearranged segments are TRBV30 and TRBJ1-3, with 7 bases in between that match TRBD1. The sequence derives from a human donor in good health. Material: PBMCs. The encoded CDR3 is CAGARGSGNTIYF. Read as DNA, the sequence is TGTGCCGGAGCCAGGGGGTCTGGAAACACCATATATTTT.